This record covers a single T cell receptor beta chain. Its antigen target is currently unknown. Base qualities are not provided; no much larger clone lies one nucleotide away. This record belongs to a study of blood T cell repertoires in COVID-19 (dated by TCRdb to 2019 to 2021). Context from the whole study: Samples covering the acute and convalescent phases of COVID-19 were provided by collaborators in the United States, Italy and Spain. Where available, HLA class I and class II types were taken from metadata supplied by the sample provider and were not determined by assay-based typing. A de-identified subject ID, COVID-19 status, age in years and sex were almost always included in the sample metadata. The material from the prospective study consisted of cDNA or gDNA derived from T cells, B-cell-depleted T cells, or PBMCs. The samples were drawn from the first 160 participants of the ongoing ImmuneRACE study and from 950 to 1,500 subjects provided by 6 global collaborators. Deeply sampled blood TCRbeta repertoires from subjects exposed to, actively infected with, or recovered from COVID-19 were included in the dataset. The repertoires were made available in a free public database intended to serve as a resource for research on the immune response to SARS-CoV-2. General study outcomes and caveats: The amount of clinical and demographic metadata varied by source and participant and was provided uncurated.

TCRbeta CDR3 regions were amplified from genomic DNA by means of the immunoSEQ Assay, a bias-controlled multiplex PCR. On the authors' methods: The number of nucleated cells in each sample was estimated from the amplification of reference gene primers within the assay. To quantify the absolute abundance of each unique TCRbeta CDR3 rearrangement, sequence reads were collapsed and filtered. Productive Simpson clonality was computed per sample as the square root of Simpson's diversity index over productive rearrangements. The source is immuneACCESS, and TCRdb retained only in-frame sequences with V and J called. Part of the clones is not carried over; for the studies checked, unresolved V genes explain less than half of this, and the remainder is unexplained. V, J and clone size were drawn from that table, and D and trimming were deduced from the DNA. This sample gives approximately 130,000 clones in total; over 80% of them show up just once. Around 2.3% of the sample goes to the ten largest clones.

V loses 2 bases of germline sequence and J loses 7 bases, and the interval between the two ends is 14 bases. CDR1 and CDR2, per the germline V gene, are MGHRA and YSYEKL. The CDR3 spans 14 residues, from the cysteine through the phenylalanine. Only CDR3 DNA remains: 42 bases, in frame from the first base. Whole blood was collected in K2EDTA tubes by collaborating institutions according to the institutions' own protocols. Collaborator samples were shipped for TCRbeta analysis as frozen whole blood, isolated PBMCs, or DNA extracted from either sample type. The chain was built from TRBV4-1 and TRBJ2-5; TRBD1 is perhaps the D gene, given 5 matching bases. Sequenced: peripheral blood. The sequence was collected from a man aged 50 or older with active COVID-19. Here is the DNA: TGCGCCAGCAGCCAATTGGGCCTCCAGGGGACCCAGTACTTC. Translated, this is CASSQLGLQGTQYF.